This T cell receptor (beta chain) was identified during a study of blood T cells in healthy people across ages. A second about 6 to 12 cycle PCR used barcoded and J-beta primers. TCRdb fed the 5' RACE reads into MiXCR, producing one record per CDR3 protein. The sample holds about 1.4 million distinct CDR3 sequences; 59% are singletons and the top ten take under 8.5%. This clonotype was detected a few times. Its target is not known. Trimming shortened V by 4 bases and J by 1 base, and 10 bases separated the two germline ends. The CDR3 sequence is 14 residues long. The germline CDR1 and CDR2 sequences are SGHAT and FQDESV (reference sequence). Overall study findings and caveats: Age showed a roughly linear inverse relationship with TCR beta diversity per million T cells.

This receptor was identified in a man aged 18 to 35 in good health. The J gene is TRBJ1-1, the V gene TRBV11-1; D not certain. Sequencing was carried out using blood. CDR3 DNA sequence: TGTGCCAGCAGCTCTTGGACCTCGAACACTGAAGCTTTCTTT. It codes for CASSSWTSNTEAFF.